Listed below are T cell receptor beta chains from one sample, sequenced in a study of blood T cell repertoires in COVID-19. TCRdb keeps only in-frame clones here, not all; method: immunoSEQ multiplex PCR. This sample has over 100,000 clones, with around nine tenths found just once. The sample consisted of peripheral blood. These receptor sequences come from a man aged 40-49 years with acute or convalescent COVID-19. Both conserved end residues are part of each CDR3. D genes are given only for firm matches. Size is stated for part of the rows, as once, few or many counts, or as a class when the clone is expanded.

CDR3 protein | CDR3 DNA | D gene | J gene | clone size | V gene
CASSLIPGQGALNTGELFF | TGTGCCAGCAGCTTGATACCGGGACAGGGGGCTTTGAACACCGGGGAGCTGTTTTTT | TRBD1 | TRBJ2-2 | . | TRBV7-6
CASSRPGLAGMNEQFF | TGTGCCAGCAGCCGTCCGGGACTAGCGGGGATGAATGAGCAGTTCTTC | TRBD2 | TRBJ2-1 | . | TRBV13
CASRSTGSIDNEQFF | TGTGCCAGTCGCTCGACAGGGAGTATTGACAATGAGCAGTTCTTC | TRBD1 | TRBJ2-1 | . | TRBV19
CASSDGGHYGYTF | TGTGCCAGCAGTGACGGGGGGCATTATGGCTACACCTTC | . | TRBJ1-2 | . | TRBV2
CAGFGTTTEAFF | TGTGCCGGTTTCGGGACAACCACTGAAGCTTTCTTT | . | TRBJ1-1 | . | TRBV30
CASSKWGGTEAFF | TGTGCCAGTAGTAAATGGGGGGGTACTGAAGCTTTCTTT | . | TRBJ1-1 | . | TRBV19
CASSSHNSPLHF | TGTGCCAGCAGTTCACACAATTCACCCCTCCACTTT | . | TRBJ1-6 | once | TRBV27
CASMVAGGESTVQFYEQYF | TGCGCCAGCATGGTAGCGGGGGGCGAGTCCACCGTTCAGTTCTACGAGCAGTACTTC | TRBD2 | TRBJ2-7 | . | TRBV10-2
CASSLVPSTATNEKLFF | TGTGCCAGCAGCTTAGTACCTTCGACAGCAACTAATGAAAAACTGTTTTTT | . | TRBJ1-4 | . | TRBV11-2
CASSYGQFYEQYF | TGTGCCAGCAGTTACGGACAGTTCTACGAGCAGTACTTC | . | TRBJ2-7 | . | TRBV6-5
CASSQAGFGNTIYF | TGTGCCAGCAGCCAAGCAGGGTTTGGAAACACCATATATTTT | . | TRBJ1-3 | . | TRBV3-1/TRBV3-2
CASSRPGVSEQYF | TGTGCCAGCAGCCGACCAGGGGTGTCCGAGCAGTACTTC | . | TRBJ2-7 | . | TRBV12-3/TRBV12-4
CASSIAQMETQYF | TGTGCCAGTAGTATAGCCCAGATGGAGACCCAGTACTTC | . | TRBJ2-5 | once | TRBV19
CASSQGSTTDTQYF | TGTGCCAGCAGCCAGGGATCAACCACAGATACGCAGTATTTT | . | TRBJ2-3 | . | TRBV7-3
CASTRGGVYGYTF | TGCGCCAGCACACGAGGGGGGGTCTATGGCTACACCTTC | . | TRBJ1-2 | . | TRBV5-1
CASRPPGSSNQPQHF | TGTGCCAGCAGACCCCCAGGTAGTAGCAATCAGCCCCAGCATTTT | . | TRBJ1-5 | . | TRBV6-5
CASSTTTGFGNQPQHF | TGTGCCAGTAGTACTACAACAGGGTTTGGCAATCAGCCCCAGCATTTT | . | TRBJ1-5 | . | TRBV19
CASSITWEGSYNEQFF | TGTGCCAGTAGTATAACGTGGGAGGGATCCTACAATGAGCAGTTCTTC | TRBD2 | TRBJ2-1 | . | TRBV19
CASSIKTGTAGELFF | TGTGCCAGCAGCATAAAGACAGGGACCGCCGGGGAGCTGTTTTTT | TRBD1 | TRBJ2-2 | . | TRBV11-3
CASQSRTGFTDTQYF | TGTGCCAGCCAGAGTCGGACAGGCTTCACAGATACGCAGTATTTT | TRBD1 | TRBJ2-3 | . | TRBV5-5
CASSVQTSGETQYF | TGTGCCAGCAGCGTCCAGACTAGCGGCGAGACCCAGTACTTC | TRBD2 | TRBJ2-5 | few | TRBV7-2
CASGDRGYEQYF | TGTGCCAGTGGGGACAGGGGGTACGAGCAGTACTTC | TRBD1 | TRBJ2-7 | once | TRBV19
CASNYGGDEKLFF | TGTGCCAGCAATTACGGGGGGGATGAAAAACTGTTTTTT | . | TRBJ1-4 | . | TRBV2
CASSFVLAGSHQIYNEQFF | TGTGCCAGCAGCTTTGTTCTAGCGGGATCCCACCAAATTTACAATGAGCAGTTCTTC | TRBD2 | TRBJ2-1 | . | TRBV7-9
CASSLGPSQQYF | TGTGCCAGCAGCTTAGGACCTAGCCAGCAGTACTTC | . | TRBJ2-7 | . | TRBV7-9
CASSLSIGDPYEQYF | TGTGCCAGCAGTTTATCGATCGGTGATCCCTACGAGCAGTACTTC | . | TRBJ2-7 | . | TRBV27
CASSYREGTEAFF | TGTGCCAGCAGTTACAGGGAGGGCACTGAAGCTTTCTTT | . | TRBJ1-1 | . | TRBV6-6
CASTRTGSSYEQYF | TGTGCCAGTACCAGGACAGGGAGCTCCTACGAGCAGTACTTC | TRBD1 | TRBJ2-7 | . | TRBV19
CASSLSAGAAMNEQFF | TGTGCCAGCAGCTTATCCGCGGGAGCGGCTATGAATGAGCAGTTCTTC | TRBD2 | TRBJ2-1 | . | TRBV7-2
CASSVLPQGREQYF | TGTGCCAGCAGCGTATTACCCCAGGGGCGAGAGCAGTACTTC | . | TRBJ2-7 | . | TRBV9
CARFRAGSYNEQFF | TGTGCCAGATTTAGAGCAGGCTCCTACAATGAGCAGTTCTTC | . | TRBJ2-1 | . | TRBV21-1